The 19 T cell receptor beta chains in this list originate from one sample, sequenced in a study of blood T cell repertoires in COVID-19. Method: immunoSEQ multiplex PCR; TCRdb's copy keeps in-frame clones and lacks some. Of roughly 250,000 clones listed, about 88% were seen once; the top ten hold roughly 4%. The sequenced material came from peripheral blood. The receptors shown here come from a man aged 60-69 years who had recovered from COVID-19.

The chain joins TRBV3-1 (or the pseudogene TRBV3-2) to TRBJ1-2; D ambiguous. This CDR3 region has 15 residues. V was cut by 4 bases and J by 4 bases, with 16 bases left in between. CDR1 is LGHDT, CDR2 YNNKEL, per germline (reference sequence). CDR3 in DNA: TGTGCCAGCAGCCGGGTGGGAGTCAAATTCTATGGCTACACCTTC. Its translation: CASSRVGVKFYGYTF.

The chain uses TRBV7-9 and TRBJ1-2; D unresolved. CDR1 SEHNR and CDR2 FQNEAQ come from the germline V gene (reference sequence). V lost 4 bases and J 0 bases, leaving 18 bases between the germline ends. This CDR3 contains 17 residues. CDR3 DNA: TGTGCCAGCAGCTCGGGTTGGTCTATGGCGGCTAACTATGGCTACACCTTC. It codes for CASSSGWSMAANYGYTF.

This clone came up once. The J gene is TRBJ1-2, the V gene TRBV24-1, with D possibly being TRBD1 (6 bases). This CDR3 comprises 15 residues. The V end was cut by 0 bases, the J end by 0 bases, with 7 bases between. Germline V gene lookup returns CDR1 KGHDR and CDR2 SFDVKD. CDR3 DNA sequence: TGTGCCACCAGTGATTTGACAGGGTCTAACTATGGCTACACCTTC. This encodes CATSDLTGSNYGYTF.

The chain joins TRBV29-1 to TRBJ2-7; the match to TRBD1 covers 9 bases. V was clipped by 6 bases and J by 4 bases; unmatched bases: 13. Germline loops: CDR1 SQVTM, CDR2 ANQGSEA. This CDR3 is 15 amino acids long. CDR3 DNA: TGCAGCGTCATTGGACCGGGACAGGGTGGGTACGAGCAGTACTTC. Translating gives CSVIGPGQGGYEQYF.

This clone has only one observation. The rearrangement joins TRBV4-1 to TRBJ1-1; weak D call: TRBD1 (5 bases). This CDR3 is built from 14 residues. The V end lost 4 bases, the J end lost 4 bases, and 13 bases lay between the germline ends. Germline V CDR1 and CDR2: MGHRA, YSYEKL. DNA of the CDR3: TGCGCCAGCAGCCCCCAATCGGGGGGCACTGAAGCTTTCTTT. Amino acid sequence: CASSPQSGGTEAFF.

The V and J genes are TRBV5-4 and TRBJ2-7; TRBD1 is a possible D gene (6 bases). Trimming shortened V by 7 bases and J by 3 bases, and 14 bases separated the two germline ends. The CDR3 loop spans 13 amino acids. Germline CDR1 SGHNT, CDR2 YYREEE (reference sequence). CDR3 region: CASSVTGYYEQYF. In nucleotides, the CDR3 is TGTGCCAGCTCCGTGACAGGCTACTACGAGCAGTACTTC. The entire variable domain, with the rest obtained from reference TRBV5-4 and TRBJ2-7, is as follows: ETGVTQSPTHLIKTRGQQVTLRCSSQSGHNTVSWYQQALGQGPQFIFQYYREEENGRGNFPPRFSGLQFPNYSSELNVNALELDDSALYLCASSVTGYYEQYFGPGTRLTVT.

This clone was detected a few times. The chain joins TRBV12-5 to TRBJ1-4; weak D call: TRBD1 (5 bases). The length of the CDR3 is 15 residues. The germline gives CDR1 LGHNT, CDR2 FRNRAP. Between the trimmed V and J ends, which lost 7 bases and 4 bases, there was a span of 16 bases. The CDR3 nucleotides are TGTGCTAGTGCCCCTTCGCACAGGAGTAATGAAAAACTGTTTTTT. Translated: CASAPSHRSNEKLFF. Supplemented by reference TRBV12-5 and TRBJ1-4, the full variable domain reads DARVTQTPRHKVTEMGQEVTMRCQPILGHNTVFWYRQTMMQGLELLAYFRNRAPLDDSGMPKDRFSAEMPDATLATLKIQPSEPRDSAVYFCASAPSHRSNEKLFFGSGTQLSVL.

CDR3 sequence: CASSQDTYSNQPQHF. The CDR3 DNA is TGTGCCAGCAGCCAAGACACCTATAGCAATCAGCCCCAGCATTTT. The chain uses TRBV3-1 (or the pseudogene TRBV3-2) and TRBJ1-5; D not certain. The CDR3 runs 15 residues. CDR1 is LGHDT, CDR2 YNNKEL, per germline (reference sequence). With 0 bases removed from V and 0 bases from J, the gap between germline ends came to 6 bases.

The chain couples TRBV13 to TRBJ2-1, with 7 positions matching TRBD1. The V and J ends lost 5 bases and 6 bases, in that order; junction bases with no gene match: 7. The CDR3 loop spans 14 amino acids. Germline CDR1 reads PRHDT; CDR2 reads FYEKMQ (reference sequence). CDR3 DNA sequence: TGTGCCAGCAGCAATTACGACAGGGCCAATGAGCAGTTCTTC. Residues: CASSNYDRANEQFF.

This chain links TRBV6-2 or TRBV6-3 with TRBJ2-1; D remains unclear. V dropped 8 bases and J dropped 8 bases, with 13 bases sitting between them. Per the germline V gene, CDR1 is MNHEY and CDR2 is SVGEGT. The CDR3 totals 12 residues. The CDR3 reads CASGSYLDEQFF. The CDR3 DNA reads as TGTGCCAGCGGTTCGTACCTAGATGAGCAGTTCTTC.

This chain uses TRBV19 with TRBJ1-5; TRBD1 agrees at 7 bases. This CDR3 has 15 residues. CDR1 LNHDA and CDR2 SQIVND come from the germline V gene (reference sequence). The junction had 3 bases not matched to a gene; V was cut back by 3 bases and J by 1 base. CDR3 DNA: TGTGCCAGTAGTATCCTACAGGGGAGCAATCAGCCCCAGCATTTT. Translation gives CASSILQGSNQPQHF. The variable domain in full, with the rest retrieved from reference TRBV19 and TRBJ1-5, is DGGITQSPKYLFRKEGQNVTLSCEQNLNHDAMYWYRQDPGQGLRLIYYSQIVNDFQKGDIAEGYSVSREKKESFPLTVTSAQKNPTAFYLCASSILQGSNQPQHFGDGTRLSIL.

The chain employs TRBV11-2 and TRBJ1-4, with D perhaps TRBD1 (5 bases). The CDR3 has 15 amino acids. Trimming took off 1 base at V and 7 bases at J, with 13 bases between the two ends. Germline V CDR1 and CDR2: SGHAT, FQNNGV. The CDR3 protein is CASSLGRGLSEKLFF. The CDR3 DNA reads TGTGCCAGCAGCTTAGGAAGGGGATTAAGTGAAAAACTGTTTTTT.

The rearrangement joins TRBV10-1 to TRBJ1-4; D remains ambiguous. CDR1 WNHNN and CDR2 SYGVQD come from the germline V gene (reference sequence). V lost 0 bases, J lost 10 bases, and 15 bases lay in between. The CDR3 covers 15 residues. DNA for the CDR3: TGCGCCAGCAGTGAGTCCAACGGAGCCGTGGGAAAACTGTTTTTT. This gives the protein CASSESNGAVGKLFF.

The V and J genes are TRBV25-1 and TRBJ1-2, with D possibly TRBD1 on 5 matching bases. Trimming left V 2 bases short and J 6 bases short, with 10 bases between. CDR1 is MGHDK and CDR2 is SYGVNS in the germline V gene. The CDR3 has 13 residues. The CDR3 protein is CASSEQTGDGYTF. The CDR3, as DNA: TGTGCCAGCAGTGAACAAACAGGCGATGGCTACACCTTC.

The J gene is TRBJ1-1, the V gene TRBV7-3; unclear D gene. Trimming shortened V by 3 bases and J by 1 base, and 12 bases separated the two germline ends. CDR3 length equals 15 residues. CDR1 is SGHTA and CDR2 is FQGTGA in the germline V gene. CDR3 region: CASSFSNRENTEAFF. The CDR3, as DNA: TGTGCCAGCAGCTTTTCCAACAGAGAGAACACTGAAGCTTTCTTT.

With respect to this clone: Other DNA sequences in the sample encode the same CDR3. V and J are TRBV18 and TRBJ2-5; D is ambiguous. V shed 3 bases and J shed 2 bases, with 7 bases lying between them. Germline V gene sequence: CDR1 KGHSH, CDR2 LQKENI. The CDR3 is made up of 13 amino acids. The CDR3 nucleotides read TGTGCCAGCTCACCTGGGCAACAAGAGACCCAGTACTTC. Amino acids: CASSPGQQETQYF.

The rearrangement uses TRBV6-5 and TRBJ1-1; a weak D match, TRBD1 (6 bases). Germline V gene lookup returns CDR1 MNHEY and CDR2 SVGAGI. The CDR3 sequence is 14 residues long. Trimming took 7 bases from V and 1 from J, leaving 13 bases between them. The CDR3 DNA reads TGTGCCAGCAAGACAGGCCCCGAGAACACTGAAGCTTTCTTT. Amino acids: CASKTGPENTEAFF.

V gene TRBV6-5 combines with J gene TRBJ1-4; 10 positions agree with TRBD1. The germline V gene has CDR1 MNHEY and CDR2 SVGAGI. The CDR3 loop spans 15 amino acids. The trim removed 3 bases at V and 8 bases at J, leaving 6 bases unmatched. CDR3 DNA: TGTGCCAGCAGTTATTCGACAGGGGGCAAGGAAAAACTGTTTTTT. Amino acid sequence: CASSYSTGGKEKLFF.

The chain employs TRBV6-4 and TRBJ1-4, with 7 bases fitting TRBD1. The germline CDR1 and CDR2 sequences are MRHNA and SNTAGT. The CDR3 extends over 16 amino acids. J gave up 2 bases and V 7 bases, and 10 bases lay outside the gene matches. Written as DNA, the CDR3 is TGTGCCAGCACCTCAGGGGGAAAAGCTACTAATGAAAAACTGTTTTTT. It encodes CASTSGGKATNEKLFF.